These 6 T cell receptor beta chains originate from one sample sequenced in a study of response to subunit inactivated influenza vaccine. TCRdb reprocessed the RT-PCR reads with MiXCR, giving one entry per CDR3 protein. Of 600,000 to 700,000 distinct CDR3 sequences listed, roughly 15% are singletons. Sequencing used PBMCs from blood, obtained less than 15 days before vaccination. Every receptor here comes from a middle-aged man who received an inactivated influenza vaccine.

This clonotype appeared a few times. V is TRBV3-1 and J is TRBJ1-1; D might be TRBD1 (5 bases). V lost 1 base to trimming and J lost 4 bases, with 10 bases between them. Per germline, CDR1 LGHDT and CDR2 YNNKEL (reference sequence). The CDR3 contains 14 residues. The CDR3 here is CASSQVGTSTEAFF. The CDR3 DNA reads as TGTGCCAGCAGCCAAGTCGGGACTAGCACTGAAGCTTTCTTT.

V and J are TRBV27 and TRBJ2-1; 9 nucleotides align to TRBD1. The ends lost 1 base at V and 4 bases at J; junction bases unmatched: 8. Looked up from germline, CDR1 is MNHEY and CDR2 is SMNVEV (reference sequence). The CDR3 is made up of 17 amino acids. CDR3 nucleotide sequence: TGTGCCAGCAGTTTATATTGGATGGACAGGGGATACAATGAGCAGTTCTTC. Amino acid sequence: CASSLYWMDRGYNEQFF.

The V gene is TRBV29-1, the J gene TRBJ2-3; the D gene is possibly TRBD2 (6 bases). The germline CDR1 and CDR2 sequences are SQVTM and ANQGSEA. The CDR3 is 14 amino acids. V dropped 3 bases and J dropped 0 bases, with 10 bases sitting between them. In DNA, the CDR3 is TGCAGCGTTGAGAGCGGGCCTAGCACAGATACGCAGTATTTT. It codes for CSVESGPSTDTQYF.

DNA of the CDR3: TGTGCCAGCAGCTTGGGGGGGGCATATCAGCCCCAGCATTTT. It specifies CASSLGGAYQPQHF. V and J are TRBV7-2 and TRBJ1-5; D may be TRBD1 (6 bases). Germline loops: CDR1 SGHTA, CDR2 FQGNSA. This CDR3 has 14 residues. V lost 3 bases to trimming and J lost 5 bases, with 11 bases between them.

V usage is TRBV12-3 or TRBV12-4 and J usage is TRBJ2-3; tentatively, D is TRBD2 (6 bases). The CDR3 has 17 residues. Trimming removed 6 bases at V and 4 bases at J, with 23 bases between. This chain's CDR3 is CASSPASSGTYADTQYF. CDR3 DNA: TGTGCCAGCAGCCCAGCGAGTAGCGGTACTTACGCAGATACGCAGTATTTT.

V and J are TRBV15 and TRBJ2-7; D possibly uses TRBD1 or TRBD2 (5 bases each). Trimming stripped 5 bases from V and 7 bases from J, with 15 bases between. In germline, CDR1 is LNHNV, CDR2 YYDKDF (reference sequence). CDR3 length: 13 amino acids. CDR3 amino acids: CATSVGAPGEQYF. CDR3 bases: TGTGCCACCAGCGTCGGGGCTCCGGGGGAGCAGTACTTC.